This entry concerns a single T cell receptor (beta chain). Antigen specificity is unknown. This record comes from a study of identical twins. Study results and limitations: Cord blood's abundant beta clonotypes had fewer insertions, unlike memory repertoires. Conclusions rested on cross-sectional statistics rather than following the same donors.

With template switching, a universal primer site was added, and the cDNA carried unique molecular identifiers. One entry per CDR3 protein, called by TCRdb with MiXCR from the 5' RACE reads. Of 1.5 million to 2 million distinct CDR3 sequences listed, around 33% are singletons. Germline lookup yields CDR1 SGHRS and CDR2 YFSETQ. The CDR3 loop spans 16 amino acids. Deletions cut 4 bases from V and 0 bases from J, with 14 bases between. All donors comprised healthy Caucasians. J is TRBJ2-1 and V is TRBV5-1; no definite D call. Sample: cord blood. The source of this sequence is a newborn girl in good health. For the CDR3, the DNA is TGCGCCAGCAGCCTAGACACATACGTCTCCTACAATGAGCAGTTCTTC. It translates to CASSLDTYVSYNEQFF.